Listed below are T cell receptor beta chains from one sample, sequenced in a study of T cell responses to AZD1222 COVID-19 vaccine. Assay: immunoSEQ multiplex PCR; the TCRdb copy retains only in-frame clones and omits some. The sample includes 100,000 to 130,000 clones, approximately 90% of them seen just once. The sequenced sample was peripheral blood, obtained on day 0 of AZD1222 vaccination. These receptors were taken from an adult in good health. Both conserved end residues are part of each CDR3. Each record gives: D gene, J gene, V gene, clone size, CDR3 DNA, CDR3 protein. A D gene is named only where the DNA matches it firmly. Clone size, where shown, is once, few, many, or a class for clones that have expanded.

D: .
J: TRBJ2-5
V: TRBV21-1
size: .
DNA: TGTGCCAGCAGCAAAAGGTTGGTAGCTCTCCAACAAGAGACCCAGTACTTC
CDR3: CASSKRLVALQQETQYF

D: .
J: TRBJ2-7
V: TRBV6-5
size: .
DNA: TGTGCCAGCAGGTTCCAGAGTTCCTACGAGCAGTACTTC
CDR3: CASRFQSSYEQYF

D: .
J: TRBJ1-1
V: TRBV6-1
size: .
DNA: TGTGCCAGCAGTGAAGCGCTTAGAAGCCTTGAAGCTTTCTTT
CDR3: CASSEALRSLEAFF

D: .
J: TRBJ1-2
V: TRBV10-3
size: .
DNA: TGTGCCATCCGACCCGACGGACTTCCCTATGGCTACACCTTC
CDR3: CAIRPDGLPYGYTF

D: TRBD2
J: TRBJ2-3
V: TRBV28
size: .
DNA: TGTGCCAGCAGTCTGAAACTCGGGACTAGTTATTCCGATACGCAGTATTTT
CDR3: CASSLKLGTSYSDTQYF

D: TRBD1
J: TRBJ2-2
V: TRBV30
size: .
DNA: TGTGCCTGGGACGACAGGGGGCTGCACACCGGGGAGCTGTTTTTT
CDR3: CAWDDRGLHTGELFF

D: .
J: TRBJ1-4
V: TRBV7-6
size: few
DNA: TGTGCCAGCAGCTTAGCGTGGAGGGACCCTGCCGGGGCTAATGAAAAACTGTTTTTT
CDR3: CASSLAWRDPAGANEKLFF

D: .
J: TRBJ2-3
V: TRBV7-6
size: .
DNA: TGTGCCAGCAGCTTAGTAGGTGCGGGGGCTGCCACAGATACGCAGTATTTT
CDR3: CASSLVGAGAATDTQYF

D: TRBD2
J: TRBJ2-3
V: TRBV14
size: .
DNA: TGTGCCAGCAGCCAAGTAAAGCTAGCGGGGGGCCTGACGCGTCATACGCAGTATTTT
CDR3: CASSQVKLAGGLTRHTQYF

D: .
J: TRBJ1-1
V: TRBV14
size: .
DNA: TGTGCCACCTCCCCTATCCAGTCGGGGGCAGGTGAAGCTTTCTTT
CDR3: CATSPIQSGAGEAFF

D: .
J: TRBJ2-5
V: TRBV7-2
size: .
DNA: TGTGCCAGCAGCTTAGGAAAGGGGGAGACCCAGTACTTC
CDR3: CASSLGKGETQYF

D: TRBD1
J: TRBJ1-1
V: TRBV5-5
size: .
DNA: TGTGCCAGCAGCTTGTATCGACAGGGTGACACTGAAGCTTTCTTT
CDR3: CASSLYRQGDTEAFF

D: TRBD1
J: TRBJ2-7
V: TRBV29-1
size: .
DNA: TGCAGCGTTGGGGACAGTCCCTCCTACGAGCAGTACTTC
CDR3: CSVGDSPSYEQYF

D: TRBD1
J: TRBJ2-7
V: TRBV27
size: .
DNA: TGTGCCAGCAGTTGGGACAGAGCCTACGAGCAGTACTTC
CDR3: CASSWDRAYEQYF

D: .
J: TRBJ1-6
V: TRBV5-6
size: .
DNA: TGTGCCAGCAGCCCGAACCGGGAGCCCACCTATAATTCACCCCTCCACTTT
CDR3: CASSPNREPTYNSPLHF

D: .
J: TRBJ1-1
V: TRBV6-5
size: .
DNA: TGTGCCAGCAGTTACGGGCAGAACACTGAAGCTTTCTTT
CDR3: CASSYGQNTEAFF

D: .
J: TRBJ2-2
V: TRBV2
size: .
DNA: TGTGCCAGCAGTAAAGTACAGGTTATGAGCACCGGGGAGCTGTTTTTT
CDR3: CASSKVQVMSTGELFF

D: TRBD2
J: TRBJ2-5
V: TRBV5-1
size: .
DNA: TGCGCCAGCAGCTTGGGTCTAGCGGGGGGCAACCAAGAGACCCAGTACTTC
CDR3: CASSLGLAGGNQETQYF

D: TRBD1
J: TRBJ1-1
V: TRBV5-6
size: .
DNA: TGTGCCAGCAGCCCACAGGGGGTTGGCACTGAAGCTTTCTTT
CDR3: CASSPQGVGTEAFF

D: .
J: TRBJ1-6
V: TRBV6-5
size: .
DNA: TGTGCCAGCAGTTACATAGCAGGAGATTCACCCCTCCACTTT
CDR3: CASSYIAGDSPLHF

D: .
J: TRBJ2-5
V: TRBV7-9
size: once
DNA: TGTGCCAGCAGCCCGCCATTGGGGGCGATTCAAGAGACCCAGTACTTC
CDR3: CASSPPLGAIQETQYF

D: .
J: TRBJ2-3
V: TRBV30
size: .
DNA: TGTGCCCAAGGGGGACATCCCACAGATACGCAGTATTTT
CDR3: CAQGGHPTDTQYF

D: .
J: TRBJ2-7
V: TRBV5-6
size: .
DNA: TGTGCCAGCAGCTTGGTGGGGACCGGTTACTACGAGCAGTACTTC
CDR3: CASSLVGTGYYEQYF

D: TRBD2
J: TRBJ2-3
V: TRBV4-1
size: .
DNA: TGCGCCAGCAGCCAAGAGCCCGGGACTAGCGGGAGTGGAACAGATACGCAGTATTTT
CDR3: CASSQEPGTSGSGTDTQYF

D: .
J: TRBJ1-1
V: TRBV19
size: once
DNA: TGTGCCAGTAGTACAGGGATCAACACTGAAGCTTTCTTT
CDR3: CASSTGINTEAFF

D: TRBD1
J: TRBJ2-6
V: TRBV4-2
size: .
DNA: TGTGCCAGCAGCCAGCCGGGACAGTCAAACTCTGGGGCCAACGTCCTGACTTTC
CDR3: CASSQPGQSNSGANVLTF

D: .
J: TRBJ1-2
V: TRBV27
size: .
DNA: TGTGCCAGCAGTTCCCCTAACTATGGCTACACCTTC
CDR3: CASSSPNYGYTF

D: .
J: TRBJ1-1
V: TRBV5-1
size: .
DNA: TGCGCCAGCAGCCGAACAGTGGGCACTGAAGCTTTCTTT
CDR3: CASSRTVGTEAFF

D: TRBD2
J: TRBJ2-1
V: TRBV27
size: once
DNA: TGTGCCAGCAGGTCTCTAGCGGGAGTAAATGAGCAGTTCTTC
CDR3: CASRSLAGVNEQFF

D: .
J: TRBJ2-5
V: TRBV4-2
size: .
DNA: TGTGCCAGCAGCCAAGAGGGTGGTCCAGAAGAGACCCAGTACTTC
CDR3: CASSQEGGPEETQYF

D: .
J: TRBJ2-7
V: TRBV9
size: .
DNA: TGTGCCAGCAGCGGGTTTGGGGCGGGGAGTCCCTACGAGCAGTACTTC
CDR3: CASSGFGAGSPYEQYF

D: TRBD1
J: TRBJ1-2
V: TRBV6-5
size: .
DNA: TGTGCCAGCAGCTCTAGGACAGGGTGGAACTATGGCTACACCTTC
CDR3: CASSSRTGWNYGYTF

D: .
J: TRBJ2-1
V: TRBV24-1
size: .
DNA: TGTGCCACCAGTGGCGCGACAGCCTCCAATGAGCAGTTCTTC
CDR3: CATSGATASNEQFF

D: .
J: TRBJ1-2
V: TRBV7-2
size: .
DNA: TGTGCCAGCAGCTTAGCCCAGGGGAAGGGCTACACCTTC
CDR3: CASSLAQGKGYTF

D: .
J: TRBJ1-2
V: TRBV20-1
size: .
DNA: TGCAGTGCTGCGAGCGGGGGGCTGTGGACCTTC
CDR3: CSAASGGLWTF

D: TRBD1
J: TRBJ1-2
V: TRBV4-1
size: .
DNA: TGCGCCAGCAGCCCCTATAGGGACAGGGGTGGCTACACCTTC
CDR3: CASSPYRDRGGYTF

D: .
J: TRBJ2-7
V: TRBV4-3
size: .
DNA: TGCGCCAGCAGCCGAGGAGTCCAACCCTCCTACGAGCAGTACTTC
CDR3: CASSRGVQPSYEQYF

D: .
J: TRBJ1-3
V: TRBV4-3
size: once
DNA: TGCGCCAGCAGCCCCAGGGAGTTACTTGGAAACACCATATATTTT
CDR3: CASSPRELLGNTIYF

D: .
J: TRBJ1-1
V: TRBV12-3/TRBV12-4
size: .
DNA: TGTGCCAGCAGTGTTGGACGGAACACTGAAGCTTTCTTT
CDR3: CASSVGRNTEAFF

D: .
J: TRBJ1-1
V: TRBV27
size: few
DNA: TGTGCCAGCAGTTTATTGGGCCGTCGTTACTTCTTT
CDR3: CASSLLGRRYFF

D: .
J: TRBJ1-6
V: TRBV9
size: .
DNA: TGTGCCAGCAGCGTAATGCAGGGGAATTCACCCCTCCACTTT
CDR3: CASSVMQGNSPLHF

D: TRBD2
J: TRBJ2-1
V: TRBV7-3
size: .
DNA: TGTGCCAGCAGCTTAACGCCGTCTGGGACTAGCTACAATGAGCAGTTCTTC
CDR3: CASSLTPSGTSYNEQFF

D: TRBD1
J: TRBJ1-6
V: TRBV15
size: .
DNA: TGTGCCACCAGCAGAGACGGACAGGCGATCTCACCCCTCCACTTT
CDR3: CATSRDGQAISPLHF

D: TRBD2
J: TRBJ2-3
V: TRBV2
size: .
DNA: TGTGCCAGAGCGGGAGACACAGGTGATACGCAGTATTTT
CDR3: CARAGDTGDTQYF

D: .
J: TRBJ1-2
V: TRBV19
size: .
DNA: TGTGCCAGTACCGGCGGTCTTCTCTATGGCTACACCTTC
CDR3: CASTGGLLYGYTF

D: TRBD2
J: TRBJ2-3
V: TRBV4-3
size: .
DNA: TGCGCCAGCAGCCAAGGGGTAGCGGGGGATTCTTCCACGCAGTATTTT
CDR3: CASSQGVAGDSSTQYF

D: TRBD2
J: TRBJ2-7
V: TRBV5-4
size: .
DNA: TGTGCCAGCAGCTTGGGAGGGACTAGCGGGGCGGGAGAGCAGTACTTC
CDR3: CASSLGGTSGAGEQYF

D: .
J: TRBJ1-1
V: TRBV20-1
size: .
DNA: TGCAGTGCTAGAGGGACTGAAGCTTTCTTT
CDR3: CSARGTEAFF

D: .
J: TRBJ1-1
V: TRBV7-3
size: once
DNA: TGTGCCAGCAGCTTGGGGGGAATAACTGAAGCTTTCTTT
CDR3: CASSLGGITEAFF

D: .
J: TRBJ2-3
V: TRBV25-1
size: once
DNA: TGTGCCAGCAGTGAACCTAGCGGCACAGATACGCAGTATTTT
CDR3: CASSEPSGTDTQYF